This passage covers 32 T cell receptor beta chains from one sample sequenced in a study of OX40 agonist ivuxolimab in advanced cancers. Sequenced by immunoSEQ multiplex PCR; TCRdb stores in-frame clones only, minus some. Among approximately 58,000 clones listed, around 84% were seen once. This sample comprised CD4+ or CD8+ T cells sorted from blood, obtained in a trial of the OX40 agonist ivuxolimab. Receptors were obtained from an adult with an advanced solid tumor such as melanoma, head and neck, liver or kidney cancer.

This chain links TRBV7-3 with TRBJ2-2; 7 bases align to TRBD2. The length of the CDR3 is 16 residues. Germline CDR1 is SGHTA and CDR2 is FQGTGA. V trimming: 2 bases; J trimming: 3 bases; junction bases outside the gene matches: 6. In nucleotides, the CDR3 is TGTGCCAGCAGCTTAGCGGGAGTCTTTCACACCGGGGAGCTGTTTTTT. Its protein is CASSLAGVFHTGELFF.

This clone was seen a handful of times. The CDR3 region has the DNA TGTGCCAGCAGCCCCAACGGACTAGCGGAAGAGACCCAGTACTTC. Its translation: CASSPNGLAEETQYF. The chain is built from TRBV7-9 and TRBJ2-5; TRBD2 matches at 10 bases. Germline V CDR1 and CDR2: SEHNR, FQNEAQ (reference sequence). The V gene end was trimmed by 5 bases and the J gene end by 3 bases; junction bases not matched to a gene: 6. This CDR3 spans 15 amino acids.

This chain connects TRBV6-1 to TRBJ1-6, with D perhaps matching TRBD1 (6 bases). V lost 5 bases to trimming and J lost 10 bases, with 12 bases between them. Germline CDR1 reads MNHNS; CDR2 reads SASEGT. This CDR3 spans 13 amino acids. CDR3 protein: CASSPPGDSPLHF. As DNA, the CDR3 is TGTGCCAGCAGTCCACCAGGGGACTCACCCCTCCACTTT.

V and J are TRBV21-1 and TRBJ2-7; the table's D gene call, TRBD2, was not cross checked with the DNA. TRBV21-1 is flagged as a pseudogene. This CDR3 is 13 amino acids long. In DNA form, the CDR3 reads TGTGCCAGCAGCAGTAGCGAGATCTACGAGCAGTACTTC. Translating it yields CASSSSEIYEQYF.

The J gene is TRBJ2-3, the V gene TRBV5-1, with TRBD1 as a possible D gene (6 bases). The CDR3 has 13 amino acids. With 4 bases removed from V and 2 bases from J, the gap between germline ends came to 8 bases. Germline V gene lookup returns CDR1 SGHRS and CDR2 YFSETQ. CDR3 bases: TGCGCCAGCAGCGGACAGTACACAGATACGCAGTATTTT. It encodes CASSGQYTDTQYF. Drawing the rest from reference TRBV5-1 and TRBJ2-3, the complete variable domain is KAGVTQTPRYLIKTRGQQVTLSCSPISGHRSVSWYQQTPGQGLQFLFEYFSETQRNKGNFPGRFSGRQFSNSRSEMNVSTLELGDSALYLCASSGQYTDTQYFGPGTRLTVL.

The chain carries TRBV2 and TRBJ2-5; tentative D call: TRBD2 (6 bases). Germline V gene sequence: CDR1 SNHLY, CDR2 FYNNEI. There are 15 residues in the CDR3. The V and J ends lost 5 bases and 1 base respectively, with 14 bases between them. CDR3 coding DNA: TGTGCCAGCAGTTCAACCCGGGGGACCCAAGAGACCCAGTACTTC. It yields the protein CASSSTRGTQETQYF.

J is TRBJ1-4 and V is TRBV7-9, with unresolved D. V lost 1 base to trimming and J lost 0 bases, with 9 bases between them. The CDR3 has 16 amino acids. CDR1 is SEHNR and CDR2 is FQNEAQ in the germline V gene (reference sequence). For the CDR3, the DNA is TGTGCCAGCAGCTTAGACACCTCCACAACTAATGAAAAACTGTTTTTT. It translates to CASSLDTSTTNEKLFF. Full variable domain (missing parts from reference TRBV7-9 and TRBJ1-4): DTGVSQNPRHKITKRGQNVTFRCDPISEHNRLYWYRQTLGQGPEFLTYFQNEAQLEKSRLLSDRFSAERPKGSFSTLEIQRTEQGDSAMYLCASSLDTSTTNEKLFFGSGTQLSVL.

V is TRBV25-1 and J is TRBJ1-1; D gene ambiguous. Germline CDR1 is MGHDK and CDR2 is SYGVNS. CDR3 length: 12 amino acids. V was cut by 3 bases and J by 3 bases, with 5 bases left in between. This CDR3 reads CASSERDTEAFF. CDR3 bases: TGTGCCAGCAGTGAGCGGGACACTGAAGCTTTCTTT.

The V call is TRBV10-1, the J call TRBJ1-6, with 7 nucleotides matching TRBD1. Germline CDR1 and CDR2: WNHNN and SYGVQD (reference sequence). Unmatched junction bases numbered 20, after V lost 11 bases and J lost 7 bases. CDR3 length: 17 amino acids. This CDR3 reads CAGPIFNSTGSNSPLHF. The CDR3 DNA reads as TGCGCCGGCCCAATTTTTAACTCGACAGGGAGCAATTCACCCCTCCACTTT.

The chain employs TRBV5-4 and TRBJ2-5, with 7 bases that match TRBD2. Germline V gene data show CDR1 as SGHNT and CDR2 as YYREEE (reference sequence). The CDR3 contains 17 residues. With V trimmed by 4 bases and J by 4 bases, 16 bases remained unmatched. CDR3: CASSPDHPAGAPETQYF. Written as DNA, the CDR3 is TGTGCCAGCAGCCCAGACCACCCGGCGGGAGCTCCAGAGACCCAGTACTTC.

The chain combines TRBV5-6 with TRBJ2-5, with 11 positions matching TRBD2. The germline V gene has CDR1 SGHDT and CDR2 YYEEEE. The CDR3 has 15 amino acids. The V gene end was trimmed by 5 bases and the J gene end by 4 bases; junction bases not matched to a gene: 7. CDR3 in amino acids: CASSSTSGERETQYF. The CDR3 DNA follows: TGTGCCAGCAGTTCGACTAGCGGGGAACGAGAGACCCAGTACTTC. The full variable domain, completed using reference TRBV5-6 and TRBJ2-5, is DAGVTQSPTHLIKTRGQQVTLRCSPKSGHDTVSWYQQALGQGPQFIFQYYEEEERQRGNFPDRFSGHQFPNYSSELNVNALLLGDSALYLCASSSTSGERETQYFGPGTRLLVL.

The rearrangement links TRBV4-3 to TRBJ2-2; D unclear. CDR1 is LGHNA and CDR2 is YSLEER in the germline V gene. This CDR3 is 14 amino acids long. The V end was cut by 4 bases, the J end by 1 base, with 7 bases between. The DNA of the CDR3 is TGCGCCAGCAGCCGGACGGTGAACACCGGGGAGCTGTTTTTT. Amino acid sequence: CASSRTVNTGELFF.

This clone is medium-sized within its sample. This sequence joins TRBV4-1 and TRBJ1-5; D is unresolved. Germline V CDR1 and CDR2: MGHRA, YSYEKL. Trimming left V 2 bases short and J 7 bases short, with 9 bases between. The CDR3 is made up of 13 amino acids. CDR3 protein: CASSQNWRQPQHF. The CDR3 DNA reads TGCGCCAGCAGCCAAAATTGGAGACAGCCCCAGCATTTT.

The DNA of the CDR3 is TGTGCCAGCAGCTTTGAGGGGGCAGGGGGTAGCTACGAGCAGTACTTC. This codes for CASSFEGAGGSYEQYF. This sequence joins TRBV12-1 and TRBJ2-7; the D call TRBD1 from the table was never checked on the DNA. TRBV12-1 is classified as a pseudogene. The CDR3 sequence is 16 residues long.

CDR3 bases: TGTGCCAGCAGCTTGTTGGGAAATAGTGAAGCTTTCTTT. Protein: CASSLLGNSEAFF. This chain uses TRBV5-5 with TRBJ1-1; no reliable D call. Germline loops: CDR1 SGHKS, CDR2 YYEKEE (reference sequence). Trimming cost V 1 base and J 7 bases, with 11 bases left between them. The CDR3 spans 13 residues.

This chain joins TRBV19 and TRBJ1-3; tentative D call: TRBD1 (6 bases). CDR1 is LNHDA and CDR2 is SQIVND in the germline V gene (reference sequence). The CDR3 totals 14 residues. V was pared by 9 bases and J by 4 bases, with 16 bases between. The CDR3 region has the DNA TGTGCCAGCAAATTACAGGGCCCAGGAAACACCATATATTTT. It specifies CASKLQGPGNTIYF.

This clone was seen a few times. The chain carries TRBV6-1 and TRBJ2-7, with 7 positions matching TRBD1. The CDR3 length is 14 residues. After removal of 7 bases from V and 0 bases from J, the junction contained 6 bases not matched to a gene. Per the germline V gene, CDR1 is MNHNS and CDR2 is SASEGT. The CDR3, as DNA: TGTGCCAGCACCTTCGGGGACAGCTCCTACGAGCAGTACTTC. Translation: CASTFGDSSYEQYF.

The chain couples TRBV9 to TRBJ1-1; TRBD1 is a possible D gene (6 bases). Germline assignment: CDR1 SGDLS and CDR2 YYNGEE. This CDR3 has 12 amino acids. The V end lost 4 bases, the J end lost 7 bases, and 11 bases lay between the germline ends. CDR3 amino acids: CASSPGHNEAFF. For the CDR3, the DNA is TGTGCCAGCAGCCCGGGACATAATGAAGCTTTCTTT.

The chain couples TRBV28 to TRBJ1-2; D might be TRBD1 (5 bases). The CDR3 has 16 amino acids. Deletions cut 6 bases from V and 0 bases from J, with 17 bases between. In germline, CDR1 is MDHEN, CDR2 SYDVKM. CDR3 residues: CASSSPSGTPNYGYTF. The CDR3 nucleotides are TGTGCCAGCAGCAGCCCATCCGGGACGCCTAACTATGGCTACACCTTC.

The chain couples TRBV7-6 to TRBJ1-1, with no clear D. This CDR3 has 15 residues. V was cut by 5 bases and J by 0 bases, with 13 bases left in between. Germline assignment: CDR1 SGHVS and CDR2 FNYEAQ. The DNA of the CDR3 is TGTGCCAGCAGCGAGGACCGCAGTTTGAACACTGAAGCTTTCTTT. Its translation: CASSEDRSLNTEAFF.

Only one count was recorded for this clone. An end of the junction differs from the germline gene, which may be a read error. V and J are TRBV19 and TRBJ2-2, with 9 bases lining up with TRBD2. The CDR3 contains 18 residues. Looked up from germline, CDR1 is LNHDA and CDR2 is SQIVND (reference sequence). The CDR3 reads CARSRPGAGGLVAGELFF. DNA for the CDR3: TGTGCCCGTAGTCGCCCGGGGGCGGGGGGGCTAGTGGCCGGGGAGCTGTTTTTT.

The rearrangement uses TRBV6-6 and TRBJ2-2, with 9 positions matching TRBD1. The CDR3 covers 13 residues. Germline-derived CDR1 and CDR2 are MNHNY and SVGAGI (reference sequence). With 11 bases clipped from V and 3 bases from J, the junction kept 4 bases outside the gene matches. As DNA, the CDR3 is TGTGCCGGTTACAGGGGGCACACCGGGGAGCTGTTTTTT. Protein product: CAGYRGHTGELFF.

Points on this clone: The sample has other DNA sequences that encode this CDR3 too. The chain links TRBV5-1 to TRBJ1-2, with a tentative D call TRBD1 (5 bases). Germline CDR1 SGHRS, CDR2 YFSETQ. V was pared by 0 bases and J by 8 bases, with 8 bases between. This CDR3 is built from 12 residues. CDR3 region: CASSLAGDGYTF. In DNA form, the CDR3 reads TGCGCCAGCAGCTTGGCGGGGGACGGCTACACCTTC. The variable domain in full, with the rest retrieved from reference TRBV5-1 and TRBJ1-2, is KAGVTQTPRYLIKTRGQQVTLSCSPISGHRSVSWYQQTPGQGLQFLFEYFSETQRNKGNFPGRFSGRQFSNSRSEMNVSTLELGDSALYLCASSLAGDGYTFGSGTRLTVV.

This chain uses TRBV20-1 with TRBJ2-7; tentative D call: TRBD1 (6 bases). V was clipped by 7 bases and J by 3 bases, with 10 bases between them. This CDR3 is 11 amino acids long. Germline V gene lookup returns CDR1 DFQATT and CDR2 SNEGSKA (reference sequence). The CDR3 nucleotides are TGCAGTGTAGAGGGGGTCTACGAGCAGTACTTC. It is translated as CSVEGVYEQYF.

This clone was counted between two and nine times. The rearrangement links TRBV5-6 to TRBJ1-1; D may be TRBD1 (5 bases). Trimming took off 1 base at V and 4 bases at J, with 8 bases between the two ends. This CDR3 is built from 13 residues. CDR1 and CDR2 (germline): SGHDT, YYEEEE. The CDR3 bases are TGTGCCAGCAGCTTGCCGGGGGTCACTGAAGCTTTCTTT. Translating gives CASSLPGVTEAFF.

The chain combines TRBV11-2 with TRBJ2-5, with a possible D match to TRBD1 (6 bases). The germline V gene encodes CDR1 SGHAT and CDR2 FQNNGV. V was clipped by 3 bases and J by 0 bases, with 11 bases between them. The CDR3 sequence is 15 residues long. The CDR3, as DNA: TGTGCCAGCAGCTTGGCAGGGGTCTACCAAGAGACCCAGTACTTC. Translation gives CASSLAGVYQETQYF.

The rearrangement joins TRBV19 to TRBJ1-4, with no clear D. The CDR3 has 16 residues. CDR1 and CDR2 (germline): LNHDA, SQIVND (reference sequence). Trimming shortened V by 6 bases and J by 3 bases, and 17 bases separated the two germline ends. CDR3 region: CASSPALGPANEKLFF. CDR3 nucleotide sequence: TGTGCCAGTAGCCCAGCCTTAGGTCCGGCTAATGAAAAACTGTTTTTT. Combining the CDR3 with reference TRBV19 and TRBJ1-4 gives the whole variable domain DGGITQSPKYLFRKEGQNVTLSCEQNLNHDAMYWYRQDPGQGLRLIYYSQIVNDFQKGDIAEGYSVSREKKESFPLTVTSAQKNPTAFYLCASSPALGPANEKLFFGSGTQLSVL.

This clone was seen just once. The chain uses TRBV19 and TRBJ2-2; no clear D. The CDR3 length is 12 residues. V shed 8 bases and J shed 5 bases, with 9 bases lying between them. CDR1 and CDR2 from the germline V gene are LNHDA and SQIVND (reference sequence). CDR3 sequence: CASLTTTGELFF. The CDR3 DNA is TGTGCCAGTTTAACAACGACCGGGGAGCTGTTTTTT.

The chain joins TRBV7-9 to TRBJ2-1; no clear D gene. V lost 1 base to trimming and J lost 5 bases, with 6 bases between them. The germline V gene encodes CDR1 SEHNR and CDR2 FQNEAQ (reference sequence). The CDR3 contains 13 residues. The CDR3 coding sequence is TGTGCCAGCAGCTTAGGGCGGAACAATGAGCAGTTCTTC. The encoded protein is CASSLGRNNEQFF.

In its sample, this clone was seen once. This chain joins TRBV7-9 and TRBJ1-3; tentatively, D is TRBD1 (6 bases). CDR3 length: 14 amino acids. The germline CDR1 and CDR2 sequences are SEHNR and FQNEAQ (reference sequence). With 8 bases removed from V and 0 bases from J, the gap between germline ends came to 11 bases. DNA of the CDR3: TGTGCCAGCGACCGGGACAACTCTGGAAACACCATATATTTT. As protein: CASDRDNSGNTIYF.

This chain connects TRBV5-1 to TRBJ1-5; D possibly corresponds to TRBD1 (5 bases). The CDR3 covers 18 residues. Trimming stripped 2 bases from V and 1 base from J, with 19 bases between. Germline assignment: CDR1 SGHRS and CDR2 YFSETQ. CDR3 bases: TGCGCCAGCAGCTTAAAGGTTCAGGGAAGGGTAAGCAATCAGCCCCAGCATTTT. Its protein product is CASSLKVQGRVSNQPQHF.

The chain carries TRBV25-1 and TRBJ2-3, with 7 bases that match TRBD1. The CDR3 runs 16 residues. Germline V lookup: CDR1 MGHDK, CDR2 SYGVNS. Germline trimming cut 7 bases from V and 1 base from J; bases unmatched to any gene: 11. CDR3 nucleotides: TGTGCCAGCACCCCAGTAGGGGGCGCTGGCACAGATACGCAGTATTTT. This sequence encodes CASTPVGGAGTDTQYF. Full variable domain (outside the CDR3, taken from reference TRBV25-1 and TRBJ2-3): EADIYQTPRYLVIGTGKKITLECSQTMGHDKMYWYQQDPGMELHLIHYSYGVNSTEKGDLSSESTVSRIRTEHFPLTLESARPSHTSQYLCASTPVGGAGTDTQYFGPGTRLTVL.